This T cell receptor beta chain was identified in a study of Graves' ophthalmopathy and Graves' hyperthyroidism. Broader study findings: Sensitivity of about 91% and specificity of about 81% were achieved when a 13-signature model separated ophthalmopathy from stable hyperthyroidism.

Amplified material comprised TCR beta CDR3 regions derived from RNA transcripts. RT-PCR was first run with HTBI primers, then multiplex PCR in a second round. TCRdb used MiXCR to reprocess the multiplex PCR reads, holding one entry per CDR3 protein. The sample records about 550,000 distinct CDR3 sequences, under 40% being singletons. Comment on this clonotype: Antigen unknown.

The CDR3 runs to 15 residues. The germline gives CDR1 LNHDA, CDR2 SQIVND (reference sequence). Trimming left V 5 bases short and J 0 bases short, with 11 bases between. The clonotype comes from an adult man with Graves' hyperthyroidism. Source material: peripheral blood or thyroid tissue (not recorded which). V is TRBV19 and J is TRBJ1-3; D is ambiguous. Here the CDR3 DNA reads TGTGCCAGTAGTTTCGATGGGATCTCTGGAAACACCATATATTTT. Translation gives CASSFDGISGNTIYF.